This T cell receptor beta chain was identified in a study of shared T cell receptors in the human thymus. The germline V gene encodes CDR1 SGHVS and CDR2 FQNEAQ. The CDR3 runs 17 residues. The V end was cut by 1 base, the J end by 3 bases, with 18 bases between. Assay used: immunoSEQ multiplex PCR; TCRdb lists only in-frame clones, some missing. The sample consists of roughly 700,000 clones, roughly 88% of them appearing once. The data were also submitted as part of a second study, on human thymus T cells.

The TCR was taken from a boy in the first two years of life with a congenital heart defect. Sequencing was carried out using thymocytes. The V and J genes are TRBV7-8 and TRBJ1-1, with D perhaps matching TRBD1 (6 bases). The CDR3 protein is CASSLGDIPPPHTEAFF. As DNA, the CDR3 is TGTGCCAGCAGCTTAGGGGACATCCCCCCCCCACACACTGAAGCTTTCTTT.